This TCR beta chain was found in a study of T-cell memory formation after mild COVID-19. About this clonotype: What it binds is not known.

General study points: For second-wave clones that peaked at day 37, SARS-CoV-2 specificity went unverified. There were some responding clones in pre-infection memory, which suggested that cross-reactive memory had joined.

V lost 6 bases and J 11 bases, leaving 14 bases between the germline ends. CDR1 is SNHLY, CDR2 FYNNEI, per germline. The length of the CDR3 is 12 residues. Employing constant-segment primers, 5'RACE generated TCR alpha and TCR beta cDNA libraries bearing sample barcodes and UMIs. TCRdb called the 5' RACE reads again in MiXCR, with one record for every CDR3 protein. The sample contains 290,000 or so distinct CDR3 sequences, approximately 19% of which appear only once. The sample was PBMCs or a T cell subset sorted from them (not recorded which). The receptor was isolated from a man in his late teens or twenties who had mild COVID-19 (a few samples of this study predate the infection). Cell type and time point are not known. The rearrangement joins TRBV2 to TRBJ1-5, with a weak D call TRBD1 (6 bases). The CDR3 reads CASSLGRGSQHF. CDR3 sequence (DNA): TGTGCCAGCAGCCTAGGCAGGGGTTCCCAGCATTTT.